The source of this T cell receptor beta chain is a study of immune heterogeneity within non-small cell lung tumors. Study observations and caveats: Within a patient, dominant CDR3 beta clonotypes were shared across sites, though different locations had unique frequent clones.

Bulk tumor genomic DNA (around 640 ng per sample) served as template. Several biopsies per primary tumor, spaced far apart, were taken during surgery. It was patients with untreated, newly diagnosed non-small cell lung cancer who underwent curative surgery. TCR beta CDR3 amplification used multiplex PCR with 32 V and 13 J primers. TCRdb reprocessed the multiplex PCR reads with MiXCR, giving one entry per CDR3 protein. This table has 20,000 to 25,000 distinct CDR3 sequences, around 30% appearing once. As regards this clonotype: Its antigen is not known.

Trimming cost V 4 bases and J 8 bases; bases outside gene matches: 10. The CDR3 runs 13 residues. CDR1 SQVTM and CDR2 ANQGSEA come from the germline V gene. V usage is TRBV29-1 and J usage is TRBJ1-2; 7 bases align to TRBD1. The sample comprised lung tumor tissue. The receptor's source is a man in his forties with non-small cell lung cancer. This chain's CDR3 is CSVAGQLIVGYTF. CDR3 DNA: TGCAGCGTTGCGGGACAGCTAATCGTGGGCTACACCTTC.